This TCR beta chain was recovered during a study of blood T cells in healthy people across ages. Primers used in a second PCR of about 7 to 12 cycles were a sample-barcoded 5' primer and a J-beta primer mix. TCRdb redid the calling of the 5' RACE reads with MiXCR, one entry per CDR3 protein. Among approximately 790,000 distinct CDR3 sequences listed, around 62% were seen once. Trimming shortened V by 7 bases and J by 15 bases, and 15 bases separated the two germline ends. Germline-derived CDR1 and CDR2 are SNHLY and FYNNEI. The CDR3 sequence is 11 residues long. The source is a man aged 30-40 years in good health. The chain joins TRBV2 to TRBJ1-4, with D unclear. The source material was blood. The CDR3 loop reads CASKAGKRLFF. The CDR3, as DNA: TGTGCCAGCAAGGCGGGAAAAAGGTTGTTTTTT.